One and the same sample provided the 20 T cell receptor beta chains below, sequenced in a study of cytomegalovirus exposure and HLA in healthy donors. Primers: 60 Vbeta forward and 13 Jbeta reverse. Libraries were prepared by immunoSEQ multiplex PCR; TCRdb keeps only in-frame clonotypes and omits some of them. In the table there are approximately 200,000 clones, about four fifths of which are singletons. Material: PBMCs. These receptors originate from a woman aged 25 to 39 in good health and CMV-seropositive.

V gene TRBV11-2 combines with J gene TRBJ2-2; D is uncertain. Germline V gene data show CDR1 as SGHAT and CDR2 as FQNNGV. The length of the CDR3 is 14 residues. V was clipped by 1 base and J by 5 bases, with 8 bases between them. In nucleotides, the CDR3 is TGTGCCAGCAGCTTAGTGGTGAGAACCGGGGAGCTGTTTTTT. Translation gives CASSLVVRTGELFF. The entire variable domain, with the rest obtained from reference TRBV11-2 and TRBJ2-2, is as follows: EAGVAQSPRYKIIEKRQSVAFWCNPISGHATLYWYQQILGQGPKLLIQFQNNGVVDDSQLPKDRFSAERLKGVDSTLKIQPAKLEDSAVYLCASSLVVRTGELFFGEGSRLTVL.

This sequence joins TRBV2 and TRBJ1-4; 9 bases agree with TRBD1. The CDR3 sequence is 15 residues long. The germline gives CDR1 SNHLY, CDR2 FYNNEI. The J segment lost 6 bases and the V segment lost 4 bases, leaving 6 bases of the junction unmatched. The CDR3 DNA reads TGTGCCAGCAGTGTTTCGGGACAGGGTTATGAAAAACTGTTTTTT. Its translation: CASSVSGQGYEKLFF.

This chain joins TRBV19 and TRBJ1-2, with D maybe TRBD1 (5 bases). With 11 bases removed from V and 0 bases from J, the gap between germline ends came to 19 bases. Germline assignment: CDR1 LNHDA and CDR2 SQIVND (reference sequence). The CDR3 contains 15 residues. The CDR3 spells CALHNWGHTNYGYTF. The DNA of the CDR3 is TGTGCCCTACACAATTGGGGCCATACTAACTATGGCTACACCTTC.

This sequence joins TRBV9 and TRBJ2-1; unclear D gene. CDR3 length: 14 amino acids. V was shortened by 0 bases and J by 4 bases, with 8 bases between the two germline ends. The germline V gene has CDR1 SGDLS and CDR2 YYNGEE. Here the CDR3 reads CASSVASGYNEQFF. DNA of the CDR3: TGTGCCAGCAGCGTAGCTTCCGGGTACAATGAGCAGTTCTTC.

The V gene is TRBV14, the J gene TRBJ2-7; 7 nucleotides match TRBD1. There are 16 residues in the CDR3. Germline values: CDR1 SGHDN, CDR2 FVKESK. V shed 3 bases, J shed 2 bases, and the junction held 10 bases outside the gene matches. DNA of the CDR3: TGTGCCAGCAGCCATACGACAGGGATGGGACCCTACGAGCAGTACTTC. This sequence encodes CASSHTTGMGPYEQYF.

This clone was recorded a few times. The chain couples TRBV4-3 to TRBJ2-7, with D possibly TRBD2 on 6 matching bases. Trimming took off 0 bases at V and 4 bases at J, with 16 bases between the two ends. Germline CDR1 is LGHNA and CDR2 is YSLEER. This CDR3 region has 16 residues. The CDR3 sequence is CASSQEGGEEIYEQYF. As DNA, the CDR3 is TGCGCCAGCAGCCAAGAAGGAGGGGAGGAAATTTACGAGCAGTACTTC.

This rearrangement joins TRBV28 to TRBJ1-1; 8 bases match TRBD1. The length of the CDR3 is 13 residues. Germline assignment: CDR1 MDHEN and CDR2 SYDVKM. The junction had 5 bases not matched to a gene; V was cut back by 2 bases and J by 9 bases. The CDR3 nucleotides read TGTGCCAGCAGTTTACCTGGACAGGGAAAAGCTTTCTTT. It encodes CASSLPGQGKAFF. The complete variable domain, with remaining parts taken from reference TRBV28 and TRBJ1-1, reads DVKVTQSSRYLVKRTGEKVFLECVQDMDHENMFWYRQDPGLGLRLIYFSYDVKMKEKGDIPEGYSVSREKKERFSLILESASTNQTSMYLCASSLPGQGKAFFGQGTRLTVV.

The chain combines TRBV6-1 with TRBJ2-5; TRBD1 aligns across 7 bases. The ends lost 7 bases at V and 7 bases at J; junction bases unmatched: 12. The CDR3 covers 14 residues. CDR1 MNHNS and CDR2 SASEGT come from the germline V gene. DNA for the CDR3: TGTGCCAGCACGCCGACAGGGTTGTTGGGGACCCAGTACTTC. Its translation: CASTPTGLLGTQYF.

The chain has TRBV5-1 and TRBJ1-2, with a possible D match to TRBD1 (5 bases). V shed 4 bases and J shed 4 bases, with 20 bases lying between them. Germline V gives CDR1 SGHRS, CDR2 YFSETQ. The CDR3 sequence is 16 residues long. The CDR3 DNA reads as TGCGCCAGCAGCCCCTACGGATTCGACAGTAGCTATGGCTACACCTTC. This translates into CASSPYGFDSSYGYTF.

V usage is TRBV5-5 and J usage is TRBJ2-7, with D possibly TRBD2 on 5 matching bases. This CDR3 region has 12 residues. CDR1 SGHKS and CDR2 YYEKEE come from the germline V gene (reference sequence). Between the trimmed V and J ends, which lost 2 bases and 4 bases, there was a span of 7 bases. As DNA, the CDR3 is TGTGCCAGCAGCTTACGAGGGTACGAGCAGTACTTC. This translates into CASSLRGYEQYF.

The rearrangement uses TRBV7-9 and TRBJ1-1; D remains ambiguous. V shed 1 base and J shed 3 bases, with 6 bases lying between them. The CDR3 sequence is 13 residues long. Germline V CDR1 and CDR2: SEHNR, FQNEAQ (reference sequence). CDR3 bases: TGTGCCAGCAGCTTAGTGTCCTACACTGAAGCTTTCTTT. It encodes CASSLVSYTEAFF.

The chain links TRBV5-1 to TRBJ2-1; 7 nucleotides line up with TRBD2. The CDR3 has 15 residues. J was trimmed by 5 bases and V by 0 bases; bases with no gene match: 5. Germline V gene data show CDR1 as SGHRS and CDR2 as YFSETQ. CDR3 coding DNA: TGCGCCAGCAGCTTGGGATGGGACTATAACAATGAGCAGTTCTTC. Amino acid sequence: CASSLGWDYNNEQFF. Combining the CDR3 with reference TRBV5-1 and TRBJ2-1 gives the whole variable domain KAGVTQTPRYLIKTRGQQVTLSCSPISGHRSVSWYQQTPGQGLQFLFEYFSETQRNKGNFPGRFSGRQFSNSRSEMNVSTLELGDSALYLCASSLGWDYNNEQFFGPGTRLTVL.

The rearrangement uses TRBV19 and TRBJ2-5, with 8 bases aligning to TRBD2. Germline loops: CDR1 LNHDA, CDR2 SQIVND (reference sequence). This CDR3 region has 16 residues. J was trimmed by 0 bases and V by 3 bases; bases with no gene match: 6. CDR3 sequence: CASSIEVAGYQETQYF. The CDR3 DNA follows: TGTGCCAGTAGTATTGAAGTAGCGGGGTACCAAGAGACCCAGTACTTC.

For the CDR3, the DNA is TGTGCCAGCAGGGACAGGGCTAGCTCCTACGAGCAGTACTTC. Its translation is CASRDRASSYEQYF. The chain carries TRBV28 and TRBJ2-7; 8 nucleotides line up with TRBD1. V lost 6 bases, J lost 0 bases, and 4 bases stayed unmatched. Germline CDR1 and CDR2: MDHEN and SYDVKM. The CDR3 sequence is 14 residues long.

The chain couples TRBV28 to TRBJ1-5; TRBD1 is a possible D gene (6 bases). Germline V gene sequence: CDR1 MDHEN, CDR2 SYDVKM. The CDR3 is 13 amino acids. Trimming shortened V by 6 bases and J by 7 bases, and 13 bases separated the two germline ends. In DNA, the CDR3 is TGTGCCAGCAGGGATCTAGGGGGACAGCCCCAGCATTTT. It specifies CASRDLGGQPQHF.

The sample holds one count of this clone. This rearrangement joins TRBV6-5 to TRBJ1-2; D possibly corresponds to TRBD1 (5 bases). The CDR3 totals 15 residues. Germline V gene sequence: CDR1 MNHEY, CDR2 SVGAGI. V was clipped by 2 bases and J by 6 bases, with 16 bases between them. CDR3 sequence (DNA): TGTGCCAGCAGTTACGCGGAGGGGTCCTCAAATGGCTACACCTTC. This encodes CASSYAEGSSNGYTF.

Here the CDR3 reads CASNRRDGYEQYF. The CDR3 DNA follows: TGTGCCAGCAATAGGCGGGACGGCTACGAGCAGTACTTC. V is TRBV9 and J is TRBJ2-7, with D possibly TRBD2 on 6 matching bases. This CDR3 is built from 13 residues. The V and J ends lost 6 bases and 3 bases respectively, with 13 bases between them. CDR1 and CDR2 from the germline V gene are SGDLS and YYNGEE.

V usage is TRBV7-9 and J usage is TRBJ1-2, with 8 positions matching TRBD1. Germline values: CDR1 SEHNR, CDR2 FQNEAQ (reference sequence). The CDR3 totals 14 residues. The ends lost 8 bases at V and 0 bases at J; junction bases unmatched: 5. The CDR3 DNA reads as TGTGCCAGCGTCTCAGGGGGCCCTAACTATGGCTACACCTTC. It specifies CASVSGGPNYGYTF.

The chain is built from TRBV19 and TRBJ1-1; D is ambiguous. The CDR3 covers 14 residues. Between the trimmed V and J ends, which lost 6 bases and 4 bases, there was a span of 15 bases. Germline loops: CDR1 LNHDA, CDR2 SQIVND (reference sequence). CDR3 sequence: CASSNGRQSTEAFF. Written as DNA, the CDR3 is TGTGCCAGTAGCAATGGGCGTCAGAGCACTGAAGCTTTCTTT.

In this sample, this clone turned up once. V usage is TRBV14 and J usage is TRBJ2-1; 9 bases align to TRBD2. The CDR3 contains 16 residues. Trimming at V came to 2 bases and at J to 4 bases, leaving 6 bases not matched to a gene. The germline V gene has CDR1 SGHDN and CDR2 FVKESK. CDR3 in DNA: TGTGCCAGCAGCCAATATACTAGCGGGCCTTACAATGAGCAGTTCTTC. This encodes CASSQYTSGPYNEQFF. Together with reference TRBV14 and TRBJ2-1, the CDR3 gives the full variable domain: EAGVTQFPSHSVIEKGQTVTLRCDPISGHDNLYWYRRVMGKEIKFLLHFVKESKQDESGMPNNRFLAERTGGTYSTLKVQPAELEDSGVYFCASSQYTSGPYNEQFFGPGTRLTVL.